The present TCR beta chain was sequenced within a study of cytomegalovirus exposure and HLA in healthy donors. Study findings and constraints: Analysis performed later found roughly 18,000 TCR beta sequences associated with HLA alleles at 0.05 false discovery rate. By HLA locus, TCR association rates varied in a later analysis, with DRB1 showing the most and HLA-C the fewest. Analysis was carried out at a later point, and it linked a missense DCLRE1C variant to TCR beta V- and J-gene trimming.

With regard to this clone: The target antigen is unknown.

The study ran its PCR with 60 Vbeta and 13 Jbeta primers. Using immunoSEQ multiplex PCR, the repertoire was profiled, and TCRdb retains in-frame clones only, with some absent. The table shows over 65,000 clones, with approximately 77% occurring only once. This sequence was found in a woman under 40 in good health and CMV-seropositive. Material: PBMCs.

CDR3 in DNA: TGTGCCAGCAGTTTTGGCGGGGTGAGCTCCTACAATGAGCAGTTCTTC. It codes for CASSFGGVSSYNEQFF. V is TRBV28 and J is TRBJ2-1, with a weak D call TRBD2 (6 bases). Germline V gene lookup returns CDR1 MDHEN and CDR2 SYDVKM. V lost 3 bases and J lost 0, with 12 bases in between. CDR3 size: 16 residues.